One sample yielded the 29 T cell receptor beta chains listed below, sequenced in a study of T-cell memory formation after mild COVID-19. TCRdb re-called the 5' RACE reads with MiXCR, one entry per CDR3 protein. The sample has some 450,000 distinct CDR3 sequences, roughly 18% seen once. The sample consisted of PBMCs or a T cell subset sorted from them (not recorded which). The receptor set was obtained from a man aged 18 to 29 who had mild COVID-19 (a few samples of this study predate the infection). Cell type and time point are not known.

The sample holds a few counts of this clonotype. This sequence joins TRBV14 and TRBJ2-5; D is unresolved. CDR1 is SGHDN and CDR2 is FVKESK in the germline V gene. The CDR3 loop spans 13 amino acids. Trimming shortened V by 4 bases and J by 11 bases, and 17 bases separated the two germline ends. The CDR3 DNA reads TGTGCCAGCAGCCGTGCCGGGTCAGCCTTACAGTACTTC. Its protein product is CASSRAGSALQYF.

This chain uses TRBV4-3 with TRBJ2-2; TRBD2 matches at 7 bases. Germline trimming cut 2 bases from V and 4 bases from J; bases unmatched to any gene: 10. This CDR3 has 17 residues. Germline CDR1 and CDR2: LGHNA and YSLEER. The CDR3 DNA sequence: TGCGCCAGCAGCCAATTGTTCCTAGCGGCAGCCACCGGGGAGCTGTTTTTT. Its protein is CASSQLFLAAATGELFF.

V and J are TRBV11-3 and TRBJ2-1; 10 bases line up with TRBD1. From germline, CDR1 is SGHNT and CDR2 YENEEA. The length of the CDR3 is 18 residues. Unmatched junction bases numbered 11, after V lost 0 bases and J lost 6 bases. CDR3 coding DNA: TGTGCCAGCAGCTTAGATCAAGCCGGGACAGGGGTGGGCAATGAGCAGTTCTTC. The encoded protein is CASSLDQAGTGVGNEQFF.

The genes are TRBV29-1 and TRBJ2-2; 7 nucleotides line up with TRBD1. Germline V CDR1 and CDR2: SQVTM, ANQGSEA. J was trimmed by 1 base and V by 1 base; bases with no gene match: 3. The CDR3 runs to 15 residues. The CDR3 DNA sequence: TGCAGCGTTGAAGGGGGGACAGAGAACACCGGGGAGCTGTTTTTT. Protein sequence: CSVEGGTENTGELFF.

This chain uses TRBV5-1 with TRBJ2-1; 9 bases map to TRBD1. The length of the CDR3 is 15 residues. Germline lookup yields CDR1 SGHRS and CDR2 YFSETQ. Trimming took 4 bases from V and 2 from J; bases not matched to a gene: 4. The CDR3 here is CASSRDRVTYNEQFF. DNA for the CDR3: TGCGCCAGCAGCCGGGACAGGGTAACCTACAATGAGCAGTTCTTC.

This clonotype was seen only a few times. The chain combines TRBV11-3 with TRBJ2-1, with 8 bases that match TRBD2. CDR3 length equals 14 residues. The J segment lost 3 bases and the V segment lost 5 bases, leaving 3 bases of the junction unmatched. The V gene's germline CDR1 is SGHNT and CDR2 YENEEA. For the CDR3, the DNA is TGTGCCAGCAGCGCACGGGGGGGCTACAATGAGCAGTTCTTC. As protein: CASSARGGYNEQFF.

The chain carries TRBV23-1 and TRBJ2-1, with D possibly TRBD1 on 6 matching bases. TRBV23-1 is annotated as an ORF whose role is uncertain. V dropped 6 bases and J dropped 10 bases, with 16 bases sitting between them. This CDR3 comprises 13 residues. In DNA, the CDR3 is TGCGCCAGCAGGGGACAAGATAACTACGAGCAGTTCTTC. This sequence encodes CASRGQDNYEQFF.

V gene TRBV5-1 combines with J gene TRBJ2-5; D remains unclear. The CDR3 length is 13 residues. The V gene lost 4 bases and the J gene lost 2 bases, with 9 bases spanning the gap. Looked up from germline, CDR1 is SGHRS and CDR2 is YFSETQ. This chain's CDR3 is CASSPAFQETQYF. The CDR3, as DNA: TGCGCCAGCAGCCCGGCATTTCAAGAGACCCAGTACTTC.

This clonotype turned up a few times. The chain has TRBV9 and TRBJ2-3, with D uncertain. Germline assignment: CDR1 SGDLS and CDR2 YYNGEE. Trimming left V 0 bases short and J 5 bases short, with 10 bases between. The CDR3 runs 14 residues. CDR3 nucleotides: TGTGCCAGCAGCGTAGCGAGCATGATAGATACGCAGTATTTT. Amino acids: CASSVASMIDTQYF.

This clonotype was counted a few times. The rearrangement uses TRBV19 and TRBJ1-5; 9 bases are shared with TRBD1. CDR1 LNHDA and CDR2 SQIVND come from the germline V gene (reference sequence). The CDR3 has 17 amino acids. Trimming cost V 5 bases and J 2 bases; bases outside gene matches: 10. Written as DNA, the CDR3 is TGTGCCAGTAGTTCCGCACCGGGACAGGGAGGCAATCAGCCCCAGCATTTT. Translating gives CASSSAPGQGGNQPQHF.

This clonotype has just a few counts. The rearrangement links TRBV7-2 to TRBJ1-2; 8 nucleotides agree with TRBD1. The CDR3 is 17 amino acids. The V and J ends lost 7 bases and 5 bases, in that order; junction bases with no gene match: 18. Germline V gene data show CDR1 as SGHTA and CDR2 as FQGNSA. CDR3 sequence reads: CASNPGRQGHLRYGYTF. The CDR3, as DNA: TGTGCCAGCAACCCGGGGAGACAGGGGCATCTTCGTTATGGCTACACCTTC. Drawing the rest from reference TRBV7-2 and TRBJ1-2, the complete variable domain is GAGVSQSPSNKVTEKGKDVELRCDPISGHTALYWYRQSLGQGLEFLIYFQGNSAPDKSGLPSDRFSAERTGGSVSTLTIQRTQQEDSAVYLCASNPGRQGHLRYGYTFGSGTRLTVV.

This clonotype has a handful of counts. The CDR3 DNA reads TGTGCCAGCAGTTTCCGGCCCTCTGGAAACACCATATATTTT. The encoded protein is CASSFRPSGNTIYF. The rearrangement links TRBV28 to TRBJ1-3; no reliable D call. Germline V gene lookup returns CDR1 MDHEN and CDR2 SYDVKM. The length of the CDR3 is 14 residues. V lost 3 bases and J 0 bases, leaving 6 bases between the germline ends.

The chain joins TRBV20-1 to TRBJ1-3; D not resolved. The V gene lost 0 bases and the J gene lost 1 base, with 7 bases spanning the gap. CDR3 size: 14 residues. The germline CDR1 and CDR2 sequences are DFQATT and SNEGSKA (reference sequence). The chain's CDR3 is CSARDSRSGNTIYF. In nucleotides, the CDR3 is TGCAGTGCTAGAGACTCCCGGTCTGGAAACACCATATATTTT.

As DNA, the CDR3 is TGCGCCAGCAGCCAAGACCGGGGACCGGGACAGACTTTCGGCCCCCAGCATTTT. Translated, it gives CASSQDRGPGQTFGPQHF. V gene TRBV4-3 combines with J gene TRBJ1-5; 7 positions match TRBD1. The trim removed 0 bases at V and 10 bases at J, leaving 18 bases unmatched. Germline-derived CDR1 and CDR2 are LGHNA and YSLEER. The CDR3 covers 18 residues.

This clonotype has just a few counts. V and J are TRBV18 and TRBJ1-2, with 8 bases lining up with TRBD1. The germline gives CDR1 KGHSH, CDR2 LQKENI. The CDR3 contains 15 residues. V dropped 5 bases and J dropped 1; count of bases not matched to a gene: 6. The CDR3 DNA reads TGTGCCAGCTCAGCCGGGACAGGACTTAACTATGGCTACACCTTC. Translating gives CASSAGTGLNYGYTF. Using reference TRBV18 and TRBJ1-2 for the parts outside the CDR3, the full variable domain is NAGVMQNPRHLVRRRGQEARLRCSPMKGHSHVYWYRQLPEEGLKFMVYLQKENIIDESGMPKERFSAEFPKEGPSILRIQQVVRGDSAAYFCASSAGTGLNYGYTFGSGTRLTVV.

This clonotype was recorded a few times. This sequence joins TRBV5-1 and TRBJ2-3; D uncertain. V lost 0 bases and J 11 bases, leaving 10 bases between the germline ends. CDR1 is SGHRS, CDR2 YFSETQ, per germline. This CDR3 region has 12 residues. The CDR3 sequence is CASSLDGEMQYF. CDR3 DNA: TGCGCCAGCAGCTTGGATGGAGAAATGCAGTATTTT.

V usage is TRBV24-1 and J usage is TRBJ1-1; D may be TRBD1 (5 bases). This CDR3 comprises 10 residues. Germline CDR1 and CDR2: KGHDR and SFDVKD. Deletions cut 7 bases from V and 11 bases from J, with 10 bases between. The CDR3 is CATRDRGAFF. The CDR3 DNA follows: TGTGCCACCAGGGACCGGGGGGCTTTCTTT.

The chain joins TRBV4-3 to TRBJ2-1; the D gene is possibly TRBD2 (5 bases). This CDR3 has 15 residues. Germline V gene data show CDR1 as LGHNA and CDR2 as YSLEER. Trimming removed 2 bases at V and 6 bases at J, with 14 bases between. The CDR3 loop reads CASSQSPSRRNEQFF. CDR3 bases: TGCGCCAGCAGCCAAAGTCCTAGCCGCCGCAATGAGCAGTTCTTC.

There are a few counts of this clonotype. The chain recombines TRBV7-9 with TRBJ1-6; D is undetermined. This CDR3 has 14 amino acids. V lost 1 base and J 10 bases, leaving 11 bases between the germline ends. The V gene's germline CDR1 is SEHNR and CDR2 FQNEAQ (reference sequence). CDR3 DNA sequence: TGTGCCAGCAGCTTAGATCCAGTAGGGTCACCCCTCCACTTT. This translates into CASSLDPVGSPLHF.

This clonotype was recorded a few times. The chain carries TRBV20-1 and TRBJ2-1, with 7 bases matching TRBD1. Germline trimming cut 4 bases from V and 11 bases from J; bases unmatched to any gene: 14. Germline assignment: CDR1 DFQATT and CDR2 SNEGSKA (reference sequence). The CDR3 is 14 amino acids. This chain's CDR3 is CSANPTGLGSQQFF. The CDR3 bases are TGCAGTGCTAATCCGACAGGGTTGGGTAGTCAGCAGTTCTTC.

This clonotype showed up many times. The CDR3 loop is CASSSPPGEETQYF. Written as DNA, the CDR3 is TGTGCCAGCAGTTCCCCTCCGGGAGAAGAGACCCAGTACTTC. The chain carries TRBV6-5 and TRBJ2-5, with D perhaps matching TRBD2 (6 bases). The CDR3 has 14 residues. V was trimmed by 4 bases and J by 3 bases, leaving 12 bases between them. The germline V gene encodes CDR1 MNHEY and CDR2 SVGAGI.

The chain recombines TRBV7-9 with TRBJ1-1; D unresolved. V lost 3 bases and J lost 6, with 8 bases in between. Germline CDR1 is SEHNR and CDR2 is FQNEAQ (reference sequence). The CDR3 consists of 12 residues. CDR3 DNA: TGTGCCAGCAGCTTTCGGGCCTCTGAAGCTTTCTTT. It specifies CASSFRASEAFF.

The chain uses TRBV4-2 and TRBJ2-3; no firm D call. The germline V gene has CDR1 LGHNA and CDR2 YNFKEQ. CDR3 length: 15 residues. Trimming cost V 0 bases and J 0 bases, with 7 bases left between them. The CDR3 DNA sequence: TGTGCCAGCAGCCAAGAGCGGCCTAGCACAGATACGCAGTATTTT. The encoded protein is CASSQERPSTDTQYF.

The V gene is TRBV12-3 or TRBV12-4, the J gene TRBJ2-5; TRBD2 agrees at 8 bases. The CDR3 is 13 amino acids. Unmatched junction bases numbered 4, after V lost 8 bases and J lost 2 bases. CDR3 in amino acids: CASGSGEQETQYF. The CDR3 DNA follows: TGTGCCAGCGGTAGCGGGGAGCAAGAGACCCAGTACTTC.

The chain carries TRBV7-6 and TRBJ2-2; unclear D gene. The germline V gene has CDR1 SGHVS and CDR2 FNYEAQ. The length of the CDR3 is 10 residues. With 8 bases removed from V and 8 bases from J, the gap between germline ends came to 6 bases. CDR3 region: CASLWGELFF. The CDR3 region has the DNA TGTGCCAGCCTCTGGGGGGAGCTGTTTTTT.

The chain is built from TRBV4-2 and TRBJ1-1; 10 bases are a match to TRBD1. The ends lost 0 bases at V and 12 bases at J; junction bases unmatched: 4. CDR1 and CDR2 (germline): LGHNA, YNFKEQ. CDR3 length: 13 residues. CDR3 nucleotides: TGTGCCAGCAGCCAAGAGACAGGGGGCCGATCTTTCTTT. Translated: CASSQETGGRSFF.

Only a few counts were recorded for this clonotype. The CDR3 region has the DNA TGCAGCGTTGTGGGACAGGGAGGGTTCTACGAGCAGTACTTC. This sequence encodes CSVVGQGGFYEQYF. V gene TRBV29-1 combines with J gene TRBJ2-7; 9 nucleotides align to TRBD1. V shed 4 bases and J 3 bases; nucleotides not matched to a gene: 7. This CDR3 contains 14 residues. Germline-derived CDR1 and CDR2 are SQVTM and ANQGSEA.

The CDR3 coding sequence is TGTGCCAGCAAACACAGGGGCCGCTTGCAAGCTTTCTTT. Amino acids: CASKHRGRLQAFF. The chain links TRBV6-2 or TRBV6-3 to TRBJ1-1, with TRBD1 matching 7 bases. The CDR3 is 13 amino acids. In germline, CDR1 is MNHEY, CDR2 SVGEGT. Trimming removed 7 bases from V and 9 bases from J; junction bases left unmatched: 11.

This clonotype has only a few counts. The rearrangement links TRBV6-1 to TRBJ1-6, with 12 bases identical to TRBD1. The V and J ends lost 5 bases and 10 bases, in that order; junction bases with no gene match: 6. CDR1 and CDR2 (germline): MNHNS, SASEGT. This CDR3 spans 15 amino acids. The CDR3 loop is CASSRDRGRWSPLHF. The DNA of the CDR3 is TGTGCCAGCAGTCGGGACAGGGGGCGATGGTCACCCCTCCACTTT.